The present entry profiles one TCR beta chain with its context. Its antigen remains undetermined. No clone much larger than this one lies a single base away; base qualities are absent. The germline V gene provides CDR1 KGHSH and CDR2 LQKENI. From cysteine to phenylalanine, the CDR3 is 14 amino acids long. The DNA shown is the 42-base CDR3, in frame from base 1. This entry comes from a study of blood T cells in healthy people across ages (dated by TCRdb to the mid-2010s). General notes on the study: Template switching captured roughly one uniquely barcoded TCR beta cDNA molecule per two T cells in model experiments. To track age-related changes in TCR beta repertoire diversity, the study relied on deep sequencing normalized with unique cDNA molecular identifiers. Donors of different ages were randomly distributed across sequencing lanes to avoid experimental bias. The donors were split into four age groups: young (average 16 years), middle-aged (39), aged (around 67) and long-lived (roughly 80). Two additional independent replicas of 1 million unique cDNA reads from the same blood draw were analyzed for two donors (one aged 18 to 29 and one aged 80 or older).

Donors were a few dozen systemically healthy Caucasian individuals from Russia aged roughly 6 to 90 years. Each donor gave approximately 9.3 milliliters of peripheral blood, collected into EDTA-treated Vacutainer tubes. Ficoll-Paque density-gradient centrifugation was used to isolate PBMCs, with at least 6 million obtained per sample. Trizol reagent was used to extract total RNA from the PBMCs, yielding at least 6 micrograms per sample. Naive CD45RAhigh/CD27high T cell percentages were measured by flow cytometry on a PBMC aliquot from every donor. The library was built by means of 5' RACE. The instrument given in TCRdb is Illumina HiSeq 2500. A second PCR of roughly 7 to 12 cycles was run with a J-beta primer mix and a sample-barcoded 5' primer. A template-switch 5' adaptor carrying 12 random nucleotides introduced a unique molecular identifier onto each TCR beta cDNA molecule. At least 2.5 million CDR3-containing paired-end reads were obtained from each sample. First-strand cDNA was synthesized from all RNA with the Mint cDNA synthesis kit, primed by a TRBC-specific oligonucleotide. Following uracil-DNA glycosylase treatment, a first 18-cycle PCR with universal primers M1SS and BC2_uni_R was performed on all cDNA. The study's own analysis went as follows. Each sample was normalized by randomly selecting 1 million high-quality reads, each carrying a distinct molecular identifier. Instead of being binned into consensus sequences, reads that shared molecular identifiers were thrown out. CDR3 identification, clonotype clustering and error correction used MiTCR with a Q25 quality threshold and the strictest error-elimination algorithm. Lower-bound total TCR beta diversity was estimated with a nonparametric unseen species model using Euler transformation. TCRdb took the public reads, trimmed them with fastp at Q25, ran MiXCR for clone calling and kept in-frame beta chains. Rows matching on CDR3 protein sequence are summarized as one entry with the most common DNA and genes. The V and J calls and clone size are TCRdb's, not the authors'. The sample table records roughly 1,300,000 distinct CDR3 sequences; roughly 60% of these occur just once. In total, the top ten clones hold roughly 6.3% of the sample.

General findings and caveats noted by the study authors: The CMV infection status of donors was not known, potentially confounding age-related changes in expanded clonotypes. Compared with the aged group, the long-lived group had more naive CD4+ T cells, fewer expanded clones and increased TCR diversity, suggesting age selection. As age increased, observed TCR beta diversity per million T cells dropped in a roughly linear way, and a significant reduction was already evident by age 40. Estimates of total diversity from one million sequenced T cells were regarded as lower bounds and underestimates. There was a strong correlation between observed TCR beta diversity and the percentage of naive T cells measured by flow cytometry. Bulk unsorted PBMC profiling prevented conclusive comparison of naive and antigen-experienced compartments.

The chain links TRBV18 with TRBJ2-5; 10 middle bases align to TRBD2. The end of the DNA aligns better with TRBJ2-7, so the J call may be wrong. Sequenced: blood. This sequence was found in a man younger than 35 in good health. The CDR3 here reads CASSPGLAEDEQYF. The DNA sequence follows: TGTGCCAGCTCACCAGGACTAGCGGAGGACGAGCAGTACTTC.